This TCR beta chain comes out of a study of human T cells and chemical hapten exposure (dated by TCRdb to the early 2020s). In terms of the full investigation: For sensitization, 2% DPC in acetone was applied to a 2 cm by 2 cm area of upper inner arm skin. Patch testing was performed on the upper back with Finn chambers containing 0.01% DPC, and the patch tests were scored after 6 days according to International Contact Dermatitis Research Group standards. Roughly 30 alopecia patients provided blood for TCR sequencing at one to four time points (pre-sensitization, 2, 6 and 24 weeks). Throughout the approximately 24-week study period, patients were also given weekly therapeutic DPC doses on the scalp. The libraries were sequenced as a pool, and the TCR yield per sample differed mostly because of small variations in library volumes within the pool. The mostly female patient cohort included alopecia areata with under or over 50% scalp involvement, alopecia totalis and alopecia universalis. Blood was sampled from patients pre-sensitization (week 0) and at 2, 6 and about 24 weeks after DPC sensitization. In alopecia patients, the study followed how the peripheral blood TCR repertoire changed in vivo over primary and secondary sensitization to diphenylcyclopropenone (DPC), a hapten.

Deletion took 0 bases off V and 10 bases off J, with a span of 13 bases between the germline ends. Counted from cysteine to phenylalanine, this CDR3 has 15 amino acids. The kept DNA is CDR3 alone, 45 bases in frame from the first base. CDR1 and CDR2, looked up from the germline V gene (reference sequence), are MNHEY and SMNVEV. Ten or more counts support this clonotype. There is no known antigen for this receptor. The input lacks base qualities; no much larger clone sits a single base away. Library preparation used RACE. The run used a NextSeq 500. Library preparation attached unique molecular identifiers to individual cDNA molecules for quantitative, reproducible TCR counting. Each blood RNA sample was used to sequence both TCR alpha and TCR beta chains. Regarding the original processing steps: A median of roughly 99,000 TCRs per sample was observed, with a range of about 23,224 to 750,000. The Decombinator software suite was used to annotate the V, J and CDR3 of the TCR reads. For PS versus PT1 abundance plots, all samples were subsampled to the same number of TCRs (28,000). TCRs were defined as expanded if absent before sensitization and observed at least eight times at the 2-week time point. In TCRdb, the public reads were trimmed at Q25 with fastp and aligned with MiXCR, with productive beta chains retained. A single entry per CDR3 protein holds the most common genes and DNA from its merged rows. What appears here as the V and J calls and clone size reflects TCRdb's work, not the paper's. This sample holds about 30,000 distinct CDR3 sequences; approximately 6% were observed only once. Of the sample, around 5.7% is held by the ten largest clones.

In the paper's terms, the time point label means: patch test 3, about 24 weeks after DPC sensitization. The treatment or condition label of this sample denotes: therapeutic diphenylcyclopropenone sensitization with weekly scalp DPC. Blood at each patch-test visit was drawn before the patch test was applied. Patients were eligible if aged 18 to 70, diagnosed with alopecia and judged suitable for DPC therapy, and pregnant patients were excluded. Total RNA was extracted from unfractionated whole blood that had been collected in Tempus Blood RNA tubes. Study-wide conclusions, independent of this receptor: Significantly more large CDR3 similarity clusters were formed by expanded TCRs than by pre-sensitization or healthy control sets, consistent with antigen-driven responses. A positive correlation was found between the number of PT1 expanded TCRs and patch test score, with significance reached at thresholds 8, 16 and 32 but not 4. After repeated subsampling, changes were observed in the strength of the expansion versus patch-test correlation and in the threshold at which the correlation became significant. DPC sensitization did not change the number of TCRs with a frequency above 1 in 1000, and there was no evidence of changes in global repertoire structure. Alopecia, a presumed autoimmune disease, was present in all patients, so the immune response of the patients might differ from that of healthy individuals.

The sample consisted of whole blood, taken in connection with sensitization to the hapten diphenylcyclopropenone (DPC). This receptor chain uses TRBV27 and TRBJ1-6; there is no confident call for the D gene. This clonotype was sampled from a young man with alopecia areata. Some clones in this sample may be carry-over from other donors' samples. The DNA sequence is given as TGTGCCAGCAGTTTATCACTAAATTTCGAATCACCCCTCCACTTT. The encoded protein is CASSLSLNFESPLHF.